These T cell receptor beta chains were read from a single sample in a study of vaccination effects on CD4 cells after COVID-19. Measured with immunoSEQ multiplex PCR; TCRdb has only the in-frame clones, and not every one. The repertoire holds about 46,000 clones, with about 76% as singletons. These TCRs' antigens remain unknown. This sample comprised CD4+ T cells from PBMCs cultured without peptide, obtained after COVID-19 vaccination. Receptors originate from a human donor who had a prior SARS-CoV-2 infection. Each CDR3 is given with its conserved first and last residue. D genes are given only for firm matches. Only some rows state a clone size, as once, few, many or a class for expanded clones.

d_call j_call v_call clone_size cdr3_aa cdr3_nt
NA TRBJ2-3 TRBV6-6 NA CASSGARRKDTQYF TGTGCCAGCAGTGGGGCCCGAAGAAAAGATACGCAGTATTTT
NA TRBJ2-7 TRBV5-5 NA CASSFQGPDEQYF TGTGCCAGCAGCTTCCAGGGGCCCGACGAGCAGTACTTC
NA TRBJ1-1 TRBV27 NA CASSLIPPRGGGEAFF TGTGCCAGCAGTTTAATTCCCCCCCGCGGAGGAGGTGAAGCTTTCTTT
NA TRBJ2-7 TRBV23-1 NA CASSQLGLKTDASYEQYF TGCGCCAGCAGTCAATTGGGCTTGAAAACTGACGCCTCCTACGAGCAGTACTTC
TRBD1 TRBJ1-5 TRBV5-8 NA CASSLRGRGNQPQHF TGTGCCAGCAGCCTGAGGGGGCGCGGCAATCAGCCCCAGCATTTT
TRBD1 TRBJ1-2 TRBV13 medium-sized CASRRYLTRDRDYGYTF TGTGCCAGCAGACGTTATTTAACCCGGGACAGGGACTATGGCTACACCTTC
TRBD1 TRBJ1-3 TRBV18 NA CASSPGTGSGNTIYF TGTGCCAGCTCACCCGGGACAGGGTCAGGAAACACCATATATTTT
TRBD1 TRBJ1-1 TRBV5-6 NA CASIKKQGFNTEAFF TGTGCCAGCATCAAGAAACAGGGGTTTAACACTGAAGCTTTCTTT
TRBD1 TRBJ2-5 TRBV19 NA CASSIGAPRQGRETQYF TGTGCCAGTAGTATAGGAGCTCCTAGACAGGGCAGGGAGACCCAGTACTTC
TRBD1 TRBJ2-7 TRBV11-2 NA CASSPNRGRSTHEQYF TGTGCCAGCAGCCCGAACAGGGGGCGAAGCACCCACGAGCAGTACTTC
TRBD1 TRBJ2-5 TRBV5-6 NA CASSPRGRGRETQYF TGTGCCAGCAGCCCGAGGGGCAGGGGGCGGGAGACCCAGTACTTC
NA TRBJ1-4 TRBV7-9 NA CASSLGIIGQGSNEKLFF TGTGCCAGCAGCTTAGGAATTATCGGGCAGGGATCTAATGAAAAACTGTTTTTT
TRBD1 TRBJ2-7 TRBV7-9 NA CASSAPGQGHGEQYF TGTGCCAGCAGCGCACCGGGACAGGGCCATGGAGAGCAGTACTTC
NA TRBJ1-3 TRBV7-2 NA CASSFRAGNTIYF TGTGCCAGCAGCTTCAGGGCAGGGAACACCATATATTTT
NA TRBJ1-6 TRBV7-8 NA CASSLWRGIDNSPLHF TGTGCCAGCAGCTTATGGAGGGGAATAGATAATTCACCCCTCCACTTT